Below are 11 T cell receptor beta chains sequenced from a single sample in a study of technical replicates of blood from a handful of donors. TCRdb's table, derived via immunoSEQ multiplex PCR, lists solely in-frame clones and lacks some. This sample has around 98,000 clones; around 95% occur once, and the top ten carry 0.2% to 0.25%. Sample: T cells isolated from PBMCs. These receptors all come from a human donor in good health.

The genes are TRBV6-5 and TRBJ2-3; no clear D gene. Per germline, CDR1 MNHEY and CDR2 SVGAGI. The V end lost 0 bases, the J end lost 4 bases, and 11 bases lay between the germline ends. The CDR3 has 15 residues. The CDR3 DNA sequence: TGTGCCAGCAGTTACTCGATATTTGGAGCAGATACGCAGTATTTT. Amino acids: CASSYSIFGADTQYF.

V is TRBV11-3 and J is TRBJ2-7; 9 nucleotides align to TRBD2. V lost 3 bases to trimming and J lost 4 bases; unmatched junction nucleotides: 7. CDR3 length equals 15 residues. Germline CDR1 SGHNT, CDR2 YENEEA. This CDR3 is CASSLARGGKYEQYF. For the CDR3, the DNA is TGTGCCAGCAGCTTGGCGCGGGGGGGAAAGTACGAGCAGTACTTC.

V and J are TRBV30 and TRBJ2-2; TRBD1 matches at 12 bases. V trimming: 4 bases; J trimming: 5 bases; junction bases outside the gene matches: 8. The CDR3 contains 16 residues. Per germline, CDR1 GTSNPN and CDR2 SVGIG (reference sequence). CDR3 amino acids: CAWITGTGGVTGELFF. The CDR3 nucleotides are TGTGCCTGGATCACCGGGACAGGGGGCGTTACCGGGGAGCTGTTTTTT.

This clone has more than one count but fewer than ten. The chain has TRBV30 and TRBJ2-1, with TRBD2 identical over 11 bases. CDR1 is GTSNPN, CDR2 SVGIG, per germline (reference sequence). J gave up 9 bases and V 4 bases, and 8 bases lay outside the gene matches. The CDR3 is made up of 14 amino acids. The chain's CDR3 is CAWKLAGGPIEQFF. CDR3 nucleotides: TGTGCCTGGAAGTTAGCGGGGGGGCCGATTGAGCAGTTCTTC.

Turning to this clone: Different DNA sequences within this sample yield the same CDR3. This chain links TRBV18 with TRBJ2-5; TRBD2 matches 8 bases. The CDR3 covers 14 residues. V lost 3 bases, J lost 3 bases, and 3 bases stayed unmatched. Germline CDR1 reads KGHSH; CDR2 reads LQKENI. CDR3 nucleotide sequence: TGTGCCAGCTCACCCACGGGAGGGGAAGAGACCCAGTACTTC. Protein product: CASSPTGGEETQYF.

The J gene is TRBJ1-3, the V gene TRBV6-1; unclear D gene. The V end was cut by 4 bases, the J end by 0 bases, with 7 bases between. The CDR3 sequence is 14 residues long. Germline V gene lookup returns CDR1 MNHNS and CDR2 SASEGT. The CDR3 loop reads CASSVGSSGNTIYF. The CDR3 DNA follows: TGTGCCAGCAGTGTTGGCAGCTCTGGAAACACCATATATTTT.

Only one count was recorded for this clone. The chain has TRBV18 and TRBJ2-4; D is perhaps TRBD1 (6 bases). The V end was cut by 2 bases, the J end by 5 bases, with 10 bases between. The CDR3 is 14 amino acids. Germline loops: CDR1 KGHSH, CDR2 LQKENI. CDR3 protein: CASSPIRGENIQYF. CDR3 nucleotide sequence: TGTGCCAGCTCACCAATCAGGGGAGAAAACATTCAGTACTTC.

This clone came up once. The junction and the germline gene differ at one end; a read error may be behind it. CDR3 nucleotides: TGTGCCACCAGTCGTAGCGGGTGGACCGGGGAGCTGTTTTTT. This sequence encodes CATSRSGWTGELFF. The V call is TRBV6-5, the J call TRBJ2-2; 7 bases match TRBD2. Germline CDR1 reads MNHEY; CDR2 reads SVGAGI. The CDR3 is 14 amino acids.

The chain couples TRBV29-1 to TRBJ1-1, with 9 nucleotides matching TRBD1. V lost 6 bases to trimming and J lost 7 bases; unmatched junction nucleotides: 12. CDR3 length: 14 amino acids. CDR1 is SQVTM and CDR2 is ANQGSEA in the germline V gene. The CDR3 region has the DNA TGCAGCGTCGACAGGGGGGGCCCCGAAGGTGAAGCTTTCTTT. Protein: CSVDRGGPEGEAFF.

This clone appeared a single time. CDR3 sequence: CASSLRDRETDTQYF. In DNA form, the CDR3 reads TGTGCCAGCAGCCTGCGGGACAGGGAAACAGATACGCAGTATTTT. This chain links TRBV9 with TRBJ2-3; 9 bases agree with TRBD1. J lost 3 bases, V lost 4 bases, and 6 bases had no gene match. There are 15 residues in the CDR3. Germline values: CDR1 SGDLS, CDR2 YYNGEE.

The rearrangement joins TRBV5-1 to TRBJ1-3, with D uncertain. CDR1 SGHRS and CDR2 YFSETQ come from the germline V gene. The CDR3 extends over 15 amino acids. Deletions cut 4 bases from V and 0 bases from J, with 11 bases between. The CDR3 protein is CASSPSGLSGNTIYF. The CDR3 nucleotides read TGCGCCAGCAGCCCTTCAGGTCTCTCTGGAAACACCATATATTTT.